This TCR beta chain originates from a study of blood T cell repertoires in COVID-19. The wider study: Sites in the United States, Italy and Spain provided acute and convalescent COVID-19 samples.

The study assigned cohorts using participant-reported clinical history. This clone was seen only a few times. The V and J ends lost 3 bases and 6 bases, in that order; junction bases with no gene match: 9. The CDR3 is 16 residues long. CDR1 and CDR2 (germline): KGHSH, LQKENI. Per the study methods: Estimated nucleated cell counts came from reference gene primer amplification. Here immunoSEQ multiplex PCR was the method, and the copy in TCRdb shows in-frame clones only, minus some. V and J calls plus clone size are reproduced from that table; the DNA served to infer D and trimming. The sample lists fewer than 300,000 clones; 75% to 90% were seen once.

The sequenced sample was PBMCs or T cells enriched from blood (not recorded which). The sequence derives from a woman aged 45-65 years who had recovered from COVID-19. The chain is built from TRBV18 and TRBJ1-5; 9 nucleotides align to TRBD1. In DNA, the CDR3 is TGTGCCAGCTCACCTTCGGGACAGGGCAATCGTCAGCCCCAGCATTTT. Its translation: CASSPSGQGNRQPQHF. The complete variable domain, with remaining parts taken from reference TRBV18 and TRBJ1-5, reads NAGVMQNPRHLVRRRGQEARLRCSPMKGHSHVYWYRQLPEEGLKFMVYLQKENIIDESGMPKERFSAEFPKEGPSILRIQQVVRGDSAAYFCASSPSGQGNRQPQHFGDGTRLSIL.